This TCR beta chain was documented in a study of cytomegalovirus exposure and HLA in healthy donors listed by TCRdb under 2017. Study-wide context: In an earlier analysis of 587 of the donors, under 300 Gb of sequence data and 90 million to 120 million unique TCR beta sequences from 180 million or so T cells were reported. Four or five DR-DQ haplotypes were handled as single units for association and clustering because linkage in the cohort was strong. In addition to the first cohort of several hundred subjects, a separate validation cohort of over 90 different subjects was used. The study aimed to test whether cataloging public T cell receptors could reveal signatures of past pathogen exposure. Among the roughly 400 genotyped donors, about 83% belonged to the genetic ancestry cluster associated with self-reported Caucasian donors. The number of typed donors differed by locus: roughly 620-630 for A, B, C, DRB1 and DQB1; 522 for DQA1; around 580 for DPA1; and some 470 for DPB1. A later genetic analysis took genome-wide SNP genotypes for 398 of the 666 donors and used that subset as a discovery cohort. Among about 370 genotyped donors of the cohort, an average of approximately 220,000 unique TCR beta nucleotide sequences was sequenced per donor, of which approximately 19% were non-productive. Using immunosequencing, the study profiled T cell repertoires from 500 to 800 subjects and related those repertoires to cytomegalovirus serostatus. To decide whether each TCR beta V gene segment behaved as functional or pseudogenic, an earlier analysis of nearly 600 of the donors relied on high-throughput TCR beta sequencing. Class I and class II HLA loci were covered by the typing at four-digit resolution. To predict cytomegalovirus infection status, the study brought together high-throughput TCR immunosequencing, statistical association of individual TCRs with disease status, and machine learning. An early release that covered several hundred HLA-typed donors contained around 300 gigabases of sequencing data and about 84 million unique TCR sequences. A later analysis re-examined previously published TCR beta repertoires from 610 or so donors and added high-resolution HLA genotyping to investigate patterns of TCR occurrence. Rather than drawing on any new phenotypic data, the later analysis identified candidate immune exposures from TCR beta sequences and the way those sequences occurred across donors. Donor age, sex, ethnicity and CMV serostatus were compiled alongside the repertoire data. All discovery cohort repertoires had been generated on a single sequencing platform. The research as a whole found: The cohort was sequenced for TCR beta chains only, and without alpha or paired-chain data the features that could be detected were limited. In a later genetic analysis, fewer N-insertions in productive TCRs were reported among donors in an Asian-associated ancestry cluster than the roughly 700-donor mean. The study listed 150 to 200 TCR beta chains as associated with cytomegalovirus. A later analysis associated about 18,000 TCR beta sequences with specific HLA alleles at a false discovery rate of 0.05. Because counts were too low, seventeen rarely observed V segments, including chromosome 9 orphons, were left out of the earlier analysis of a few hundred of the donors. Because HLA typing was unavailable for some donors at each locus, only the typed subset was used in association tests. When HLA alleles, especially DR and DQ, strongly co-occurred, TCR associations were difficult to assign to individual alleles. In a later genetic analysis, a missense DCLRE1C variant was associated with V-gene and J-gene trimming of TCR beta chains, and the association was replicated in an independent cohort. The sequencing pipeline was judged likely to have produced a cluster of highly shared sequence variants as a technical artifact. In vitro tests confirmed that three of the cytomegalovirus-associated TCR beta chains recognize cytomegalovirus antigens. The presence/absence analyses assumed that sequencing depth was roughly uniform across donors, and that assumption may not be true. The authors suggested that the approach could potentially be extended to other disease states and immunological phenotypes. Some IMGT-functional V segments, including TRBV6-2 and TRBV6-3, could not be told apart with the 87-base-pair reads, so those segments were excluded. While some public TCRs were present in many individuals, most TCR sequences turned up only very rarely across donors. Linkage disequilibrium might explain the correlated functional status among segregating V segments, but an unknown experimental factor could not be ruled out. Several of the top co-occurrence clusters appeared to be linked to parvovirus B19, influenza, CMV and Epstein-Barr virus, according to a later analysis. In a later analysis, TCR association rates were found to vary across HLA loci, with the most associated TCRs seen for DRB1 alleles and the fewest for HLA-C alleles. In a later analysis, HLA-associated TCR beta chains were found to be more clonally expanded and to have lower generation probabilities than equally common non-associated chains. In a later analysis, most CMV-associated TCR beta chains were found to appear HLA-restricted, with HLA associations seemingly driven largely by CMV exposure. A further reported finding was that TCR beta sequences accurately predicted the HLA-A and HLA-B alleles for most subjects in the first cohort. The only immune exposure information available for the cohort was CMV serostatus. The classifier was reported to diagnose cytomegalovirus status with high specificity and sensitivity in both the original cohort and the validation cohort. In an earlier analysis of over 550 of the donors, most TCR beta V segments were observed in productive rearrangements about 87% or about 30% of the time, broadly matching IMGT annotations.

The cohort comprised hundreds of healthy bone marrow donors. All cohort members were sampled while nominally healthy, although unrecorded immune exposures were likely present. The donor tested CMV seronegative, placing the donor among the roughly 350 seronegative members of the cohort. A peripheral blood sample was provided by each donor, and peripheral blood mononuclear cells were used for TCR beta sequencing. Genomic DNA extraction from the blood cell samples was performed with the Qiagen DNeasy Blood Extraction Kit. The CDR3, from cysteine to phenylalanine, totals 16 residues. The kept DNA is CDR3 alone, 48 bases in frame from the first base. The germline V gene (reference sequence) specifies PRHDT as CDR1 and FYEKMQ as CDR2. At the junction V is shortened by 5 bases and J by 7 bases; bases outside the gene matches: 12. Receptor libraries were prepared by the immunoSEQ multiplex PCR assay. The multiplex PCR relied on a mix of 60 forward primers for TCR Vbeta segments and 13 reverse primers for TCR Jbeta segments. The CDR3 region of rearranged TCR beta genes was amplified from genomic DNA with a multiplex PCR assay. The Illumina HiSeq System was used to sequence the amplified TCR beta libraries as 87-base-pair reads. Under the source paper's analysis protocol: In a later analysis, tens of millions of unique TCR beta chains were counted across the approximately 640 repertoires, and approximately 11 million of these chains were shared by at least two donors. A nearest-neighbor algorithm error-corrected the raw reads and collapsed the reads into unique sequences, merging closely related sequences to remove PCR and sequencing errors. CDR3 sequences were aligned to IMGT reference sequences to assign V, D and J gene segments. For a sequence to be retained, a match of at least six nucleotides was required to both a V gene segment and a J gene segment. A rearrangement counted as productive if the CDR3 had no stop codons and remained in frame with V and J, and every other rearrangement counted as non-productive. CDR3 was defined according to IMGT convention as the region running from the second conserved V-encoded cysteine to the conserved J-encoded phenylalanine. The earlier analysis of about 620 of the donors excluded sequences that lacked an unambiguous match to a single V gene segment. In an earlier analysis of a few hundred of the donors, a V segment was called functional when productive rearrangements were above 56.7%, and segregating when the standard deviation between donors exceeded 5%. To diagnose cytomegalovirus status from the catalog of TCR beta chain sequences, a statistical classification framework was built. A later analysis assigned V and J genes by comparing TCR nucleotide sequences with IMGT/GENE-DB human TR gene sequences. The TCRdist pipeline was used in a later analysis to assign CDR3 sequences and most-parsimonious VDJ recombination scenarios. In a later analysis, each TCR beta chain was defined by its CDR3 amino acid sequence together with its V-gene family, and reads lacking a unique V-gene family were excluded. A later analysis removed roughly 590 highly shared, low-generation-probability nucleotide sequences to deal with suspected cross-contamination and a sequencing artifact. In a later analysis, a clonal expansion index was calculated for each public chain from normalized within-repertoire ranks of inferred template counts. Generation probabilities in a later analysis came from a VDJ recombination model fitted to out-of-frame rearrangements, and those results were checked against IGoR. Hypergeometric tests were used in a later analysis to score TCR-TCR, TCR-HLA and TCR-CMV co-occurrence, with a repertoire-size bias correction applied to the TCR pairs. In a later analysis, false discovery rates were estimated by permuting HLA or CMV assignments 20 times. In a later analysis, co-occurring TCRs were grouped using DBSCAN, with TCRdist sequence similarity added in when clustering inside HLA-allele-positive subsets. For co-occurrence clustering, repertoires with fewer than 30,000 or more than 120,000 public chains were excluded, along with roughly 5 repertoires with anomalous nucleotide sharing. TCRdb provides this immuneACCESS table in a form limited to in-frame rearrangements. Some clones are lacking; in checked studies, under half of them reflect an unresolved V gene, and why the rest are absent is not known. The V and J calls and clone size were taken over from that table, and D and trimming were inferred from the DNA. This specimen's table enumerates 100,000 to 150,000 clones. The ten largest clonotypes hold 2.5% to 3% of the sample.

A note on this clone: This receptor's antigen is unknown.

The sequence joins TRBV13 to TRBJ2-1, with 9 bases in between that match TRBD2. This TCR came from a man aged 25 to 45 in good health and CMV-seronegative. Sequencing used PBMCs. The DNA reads TGTGCCAGCAGCCCACCGGGACTAGCTGGGCGGAATGAGCAGTTCTTC. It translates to CASSPPGLAGRNEQFF.